Listed below are T cell receptor beta chains from one sample, sequenced in a study of T cells in Graves' hyperthyroidism and ophthalmopathy. TCRdb passed the multiplex PCR reads through MiXCR, listing each CDR3 protein once. In the table there are approximately 520,000 distinct CDR3 sequences, roughly 20% of which are singletons. The sample was blood. These TCRs come from a man between 18 and 29 years old with Graves' hyperthyroidism. CDR3s include the opening cysteine and the closing phenylalanine or tryptophan. D genes are given only for firm matches. Size values are once, few and many counts, or a class for expanded clones, and some rows have none.

clone_size: many; j_call: TRBJ2-7; v_call: TRBV6-1; d_call: -; cdr3_aa: CASRAQGVSSYEQYF; cdr3_nt: TGTGCCAGCAGAGCCCAGGGCGTGAGCTCCTACGAGCAGTACTTC
clone_size: few; j_call: TRBJ1-5; v_call: TRBV28; d_call: TRBD1; cdr3_aa: CASSLGDRASQPQHF; cdr3_nt: TGTGCCAGCAGTCTGGGGGACAGGGCGAGTCAGCCCCAGCATTTT
clone_size: -; j_call: TRBJ1-5; v_call: TRBV28; d_call: -; cdr3_aa: CASSSSALPQHF; cdr3_nt: TGTGCCAGCAGCTCGTCGGCCTTGCCCCAGCATTTT
clone_size: many; j_call: TRBJ2-5; v_call: TRBV24-1; d_call: TRBD1; cdr3_aa: CATSDTRQGAETQYF; cdr3_nt: TGTGCCACCAGTGATACCCGACAGGGGGCGGAGACCCAGTACTTC
clone_size: -; j_call: TRBJ2-2; v_call: TRBV5-1; d_call: -; cdr3_aa: CASRGALATGELFF; cdr3_nt: TGCGCCAGCAGGGGGGCCCTGGCCACCGGGGAGCTGTTTTTT
clone_size: many; j_call: TRBJ2-7; v_call: TRBV2; d_call: -; cdr3_aa: CASRSLFGEQYF; cdr3_nt: TGTGCCAGCAGGTCACTTTTTGGAGAGCAGTACTTC
clone_size: -; j_call: TRBJ2-4; v_call: TRBV28; d_call: -; cdr3_aa: CASTSGTPTGRKYF; cdr3_nt: TGTGCCAGCACCTCCGGGACGCCCACCGGTCGGAAGTACTTC
clone_size: many; j_call: TRBJ1-2; v_call: TRBV2; d_call: -; cdr3_aa: CASKPTVFNYGYTF; cdr3_nt: TGTGCCAGCAAGCCGACAGTCTTTAACTATGGCTACACCTTC
clone_size: few; j_call: TRBJ1-3; v_call: TRBV2; d_call: -; cdr3_aa: CASSDQSPGAGNTIYF; cdr3_nt: TGTGCCAGCAGTGATCAGAGCCCCGGGGCCGGAAACACCATATATTTT
clone_size: many; j_call: TRBJ2-4; v_call: TRBV20-1; d_call: -; cdr3_aa: CSARGTLAKNIQYF; cdr3_nt: TGCAGTGCTAGAGGGACGCTAGCCAAAAACATTCAGTACTTC
clone_size: many; j_call: TRBJ1-1; v_call: TRBV7-9; d_call: -; cdr3_aa: CAGERLAYTEAFF; cdr3_nt: TGTGCCGGTGAGCGGTTGGCTTACACTGAAGCTTTCTTT
clone_size: many; j_call: TRBJ2-7; v_call: TRBV28; d_call: -; cdr3_aa: CASSFWTHSYEQYF; cdr3_nt: TGTGCCAGCAGTTTTTGGACGCACTCCTACGAGCAGTACTTC
clone_size: many; j_call: TRBJ1-1; v_call: TRBV7-8; d_call: -; cdr3_aa: CASSAGRVKGPEAFF; cdr3_nt: TGTGCCAGCAGCGCCGGAAGGGTTAAGGGACCTGAAGCTTTCTTT
clone_size: -; j_call: TRBJ1-1; v_call: TRBV6-2/TRBV6-3; d_call: -; cdr3_aa: CASSSARLGVTEAFF; cdr3_nt: TGTGCCAGCAGTTCCGCGAGGTTGGGGGTAACTGAAGCTTTCTTT
clone_size: -; j_call: TRBJ1-2; v_call: TRBV12-3/TRBV12-4; d_call: -; cdr3_aa: CASSLGQLLNYGYTF; cdr3_nt: TGTGCCAGCAGTTTAGGGCAGCTCCTTAACTATGGCTACACCTTC
clone_size: many; j_call: TRBJ1-2; v_call: TRBV27; d_call: TRBD1; cdr3_aa: CASRDRGRRYGYTF; cdr3_nt: TGTGCCAGCAGGGACAGGGGACGCCGATATGGCTACACCTTC
clone_size: many; j_call: TRBJ2-7; v_call: TRBV18; d_call: -; cdr3_aa: CASSPRGGYEQYF; cdr3_nt: TGTGCCAGCAGTCCAAGAGGCGGCTACGAGCAGTACTTC
clone_size: -; j_call: TRBJ1-1; v_call: TRBV6-5; d_call: -; cdr3_aa: CASSYSTVGITEAFF; cdr3_nt: TGTGCCAGCAGTTACTCGACTGTGGGTATCACTGAAGCTTTCTTT
clone_size: many; j_call: TRBJ1-1; v_call: TRBV7-6; d_call: -; cdr3_aa: CASSRDMASSANTEAFF; cdr3_nt: TGTGCCAGCAGCCGAGACATGGCGTCTTCGGCGAACACTGAAGCTTTCTTT
clone_size: many; j_call: TRBJ1-1; v_call: TRBV12-3/TRBV12-4; d_call: -; cdr3_aa: CASSLDPAATEAFF; cdr3_nt: TGTGCCAGCAGTTTAGACCCGGCGGCCACTGAAGCTTTCTTT
clone_size: few; j_call: TRBJ2-5; v_call: TRBV6-1; d_call: -; cdr3_aa: CASSAGPPPETQYF; cdr3_nt: TGTGCCAGCAGCGCGGGACCCCCTCCGGAGACCCAGTACTTC
clone_size: -; j_call: TRBJ1-5; v_call: TRBV7-2; d_call: TRBD1; cdr3_aa: CASSLSSTGYQPQHF; cdr3_nt: TGTGCCAGCAGCTTATCGTCGACAGGGTATCAGCCCCAGCATTTT
clone_size: few; j_call: TRBJ2-5; v_call: TRBV25-1; d_call: -; cdr3_aa: CASSEGGTQETQYF; cdr3_nt: TGTGCCAGCAGTGAAGGGGGAACTCAAGAGACCCAGTACTTC
clone_size: -; j_call: TRBJ1-1; v_call: TRBV20-1; d_call: -; cdr3_aa: CSARDWRRDTEAFF; cdr3_nt: TGCAGTGCTAGAGATTGGAGGAGGGACACTGAAGCTTTCTTT
clone_size: few; j_call: TRBJ2-5; v_call: TRBV6-2/TRBV6-3; d_call: -; cdr3_aa: CASSWGPKETQYF; cdr3_nt: TGTGCCAGCAGTTGGGGCCCGAAGGAGACCCAGTACTTC
clone_size: -; j_call: TRBJ2-5; v_call: TRBV7-3; d_call: TRBD2; cdr3_aa: CASSLQAGVQETQYF; cdr3_nt: TGTGCCAGCAGCTTACAAGCGGGGGTACAAGAGACCCAGTACTTC
clone_size: many; j_call: TRBJ2-5; v_call: TRBV7-6; d_call: -; cdr3_aa: CASSLVTQETQYF; cdr3_nt: TGTGCCAGCAGCTTAGTTACGCAAGAGACCCAGTACTTC
clone_size: -; j_call: TRBJ1-5; v_call: TRBV12-3/TRBV12-4; d_call: -; cdr3_aa: CASIQNDQPQHF; cdr3_nt: TGTGCCAGCATCCAAAATGATCAGCCCCAGCATTTT
clone_size: many; j_call: TRBJ2-7; v_call: TRBV6-1; d_call: TRBD1; cdr3_aa: CASRERDSSYEQYF; cdr3_nt: TGTGCCAGCAGAGAACGGGACAGCTCCTACGAGCAGTACTTC
clone_size: many; j_call: TRBJ2-5; v_call: TRBV20-1; d_call: -; cdr3_aa: CSAREYARETQYF; cdr3_nt: TGCAGTGCTAGGGAGTATGCGCGGGAGACCCAGTACTTC
clone_size: -; j_call: TRBJ1-1; v_call: TRBV6-1; d_call: -; cdr3_aa: CASSVLLGSGNTEAFF; cdr3_nt: TGTGCCAGCAGTGTGCTTTTGGGGTCGGGGAACACTGAAGCTTTCTTT
clone_size: many; j_call: TRBJ2-2; v_call: TRBV5-1; d_call: -; cdr3_aa: CASSLVGNGELFF; cdr3_nt: TGCGCCAGCAGCTTGGTCGGCAACGGGGAGCTGTTTTTT
clone_size: few; j_call: TRBJ1-5; v_call: TRBV6-1; d_call: -; cdr3_aa: CASSEVAGSVGQPQHF; cdr3_nt: TGTGCCAGCAGTGAAGTAGCAGGATCGGTCGGCCAGCCCCAGCATTTT